This T cell receptor beta chain was documented in a study of PD-1 blockade in classical Hodgkin lymphoma. With 1 base removed from V and 0 bases from J, the gap between germline ends came to 6 bases. The CDR3 is 14 residues long. The V gene's germline CDR1 is SEHNR and CDR2 FQNEAQ (reference sequence). Method: immunoSEQ multiplex PCR; TCRdb's copy keeps in-frame clones and lacks some. The sample lists fewer than 13,000 clones; about nine tenths were seen once. Findings of the study overall: Possible causes of repertoire differences, disease activity or prior therapy, remain undefined.

A word on this clone: Its antigen remains unidentified.

Regarding time point: newly diagnosed, previously untreated cHL patient sample. From thawed PBMCs, magnetic negative selection was used to isolate the CD8+ T cells. What served as comparison were PBMCs in newly diagnosed, untreated classical Hodgkin lymphoma. The source material was CD8+ T cells from blood. This sequence was found in a human donor with classical Hodgkin lymphoma. The rearrangement uses TRBV7-9 and TRBJ1-2, with no clear D. CDR3 coding DNA: TGTGCCAGCAGCTTAGAGGGTGCTAACTATGGCTACACCTTC. Its protein product is CASSLEGANYGYTF.